This TCR beta chain was observed in a study of early T cells in non-severe SARS-CoV-2 infection. Study summary: Bulk RNA from unsorted whole blood was sequenced; chains were unpaired.

As concerns this clonotype: Antigen unknown.

Whole-study findings and limits: VDJdb matching, biased toward anti-spike CD8 responses, missed private and CD4 specificities.

V dropped 1 base and J dropped 5 bases, with 6 bases sitting between them. The CDR3 covers 12 residues. From germline, CDR1 is GTSNPN and CDR2 SVGIG (reference sequence). Separate cDNA molecules each had unique molecular identifiers attached to them. Each CDR3 protein is one row after TCRdb ran MiXCR on the 5' RACE reads. The repertoire holds 85,000 to 100,000 distinct CDR3 sequences, with 15% to 20% as singletons. The receptor's source is an adult who was a healthcare worker with PCR-confirmed SARS-CoV-2 infection or an uninfected control (not recorded which). Sequenced sample: whole blood. The rearrangement joins TRBV30 to TRBJ2-1; perhaps TRBD1 as D (5 bases). The CDR3 loop reads CAWSGQNNEQFF. DNA of the CDR3: TGTGCCTGGAGTGGACAGAACAATGAGCAGTTCTTC.